This TCR beta chain was captured in a study of lymphopenia after photon versus proton radiotherapy. The germline V gene has CDR1 MGHRA and CDR2 YSYEKL. Trimming cost V 3 bases and J 1 base; bases outside gene matches: 5. The CDR3 has 15 residues. Data came from immunoSEQ multiplex PCR; TCRdb stores just in-frame clones and leaves some out. Altogether some 20,000 clones are present, roughly four fifths being singletons, with the ten largest covering around 2.9%. General observations from the study: After lymphocyte nadir, photon-treated repertoires showed oligoclonal expansion, especially CD8+ Temra. Larger post-nadir TCR diversity loss correlated inversely with survival in deceased patients. Authors raise, but do not show, better survival with proton therapy. Proton therapy kept repertoires fairly stable, unlike photons, which gained effector/memory cells.

In regard to this clone: Its antigen is not known.

The TCR originated in a woman in her 50s with pancreatic cancer. The chain is built from TRBV4-1 and TRBJ1-1, with 7 positions matching TRBD1. The sequences come from peripheral blood, collected from a patient treated with photon-based radiotherapy. The CDR3 loop is CASSHADRANTEAFF. The CDR3 region has the DNA TGCGCCAGCAGCCACGCCGACAGGGCGAACACTGAAGCTTTCTTT.